Listed here is a single T cell receptor beta chain. This entry comes from a study of blood T cell repertoires in COVID-19. Study-wide background: The samples span acute and convalescent COVID-19 from the United States, Italy and Spain.

V gave up 4 bases and J gave up 3 bases, with 12 bases separating them. CDR1 is LGHDT and CDR2 is YNNKEL in the germline V gene (reference sequence). This CDR3 region has 14 residues. TCRdb's copy holds only in-frame clones and misses some; the assay was immunoSEQ multiplex PCR. The sample lists over 300,000 clones, approximately 83% occurring once. Individuals drawn from 24 US areas were roughly 18 to 89 years old. Clinical history reported by participants formed the basis on which cohorts were assigned. This clonotype originated in a man aged 25-45 years who had recovered from COVID-19. Source material: PBMCs or T cells enriched from blood (not recorded which). V gene TRBV3-1 (or the pseudogene TRBV3-2) combines with J gene TRBJ1-2, with TRBD1 as a possible D gene (5 bases). CDR3 coding DNA: TGTGCCAGCAGCCCGCCTGGGACTTACTATGGCTACACCTTC. The encoded protein is CASSPPGTYYGYTF.